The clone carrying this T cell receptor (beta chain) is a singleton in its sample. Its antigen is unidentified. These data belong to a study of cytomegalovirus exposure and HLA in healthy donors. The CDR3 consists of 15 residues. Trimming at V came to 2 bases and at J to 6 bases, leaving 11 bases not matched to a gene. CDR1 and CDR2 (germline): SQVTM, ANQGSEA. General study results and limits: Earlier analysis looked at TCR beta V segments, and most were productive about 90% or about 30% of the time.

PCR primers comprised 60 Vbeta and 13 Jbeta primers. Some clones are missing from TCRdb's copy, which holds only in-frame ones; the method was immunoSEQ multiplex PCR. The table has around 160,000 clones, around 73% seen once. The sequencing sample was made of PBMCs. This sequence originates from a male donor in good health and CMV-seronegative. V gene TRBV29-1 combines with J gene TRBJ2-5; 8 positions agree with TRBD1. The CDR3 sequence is CSVESRDRYLQTQYF. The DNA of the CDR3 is TGCAGCGTTGAAAGCCGGGACAGGTACCTTCAGACCCAGTACTTC.